This TCR beta chain was recovered during a study of blood T cell repertoires in COVID-19. Study overall: Spain, Italy and the United States supplied samples that represented acute and convalescent COVID-19. The analysed material was cDNA or gDNA that came from T cells, B-cell-depleted T cells, or PBMCs.

V was cut by 1 base and J by 5 bases, with 9 bases left in between. This CDR3 is 13 amino acids long. Germline V gene lookup returns CDR1 GTSNPN and CDR2 SVGIG (reference sequence). Study processing details: Amplification with reference gene primers provided the estimates of nucleated cell counts. Measured with immunoSEQ multiplex PCR; TCRdb has only the in-frame clones, and not every one. That table furnishes V, J and clone size, whereas the DNA furnished D and trimming. Counted here are tens of thousands of clones, roughly four fifths occurring once; the ten biggest clones make up roughly 28%. What was sequenced was peripheral blood. V usage is TRBV30 and J usage is TRBJ1-3; D unresolved. The TCR originated in a woman aged 65 to 85 with acute or convalescent COVID-19. CDR3 loop: CAWSGILRNTIYF. DNA for the CDR3: TGTGCCTGGAGTGGTATTCTTAGAAACACCATATATTTT. Full variable domain (remainder filled in from reference TRBV30 and TRBJ1-3): SQTIHQWPATLVQPVGSPLSLECTVEGTSNPNLYWYRQAAGRGLQLLFYSVGIGQISSEVPQNLSASRPQDRQFILSSKKLLLSDSGFYLCAWSGILRNTIYFGEGSWLTVV.